This TCR beta chain was documented in a study of blood T cell repertoires in COVID-19. In the study overall: T cells, B-cell-depleted T cells, or PBMCs supplied cDNA or gDNA.

Measured with immunoSEQ multiplex PCR; TCRdb has only the in-frame clones, and not every one. The profile shows more than 45,000 clones, about 83% of them singletons. This receptor was identified in a woman in her sixties or seventies with COVID-19, enrolled during active disease. Material for sequencing was peripheral blood.

For the CDR3, the DNA is TGTGCCAGCAGCCCCACCGTGGGGCGCGGAGAAAAACTGTTTTTT. This gives the protein CASSPTVGRGEKLFF. V gene TRBV7-9 combines with J gene TRBJ1-4; a weak D match, TRBD1 (5 bases). This CDR3 has 15 residues. CDR1 SEHNR and CDR2 FQNEAQ come from the germline V gene (reference sequence). Trimming took 5 bases from V and 8 from J, leaving 18 bases between them.